This T cell receptor (beta chain) was documented in a study of blood T cell repertoires in COVID-19 (TCRdb year 2020). For the wider study: Collaborator samples came from the United States, Italy and Spain and covered acute and convalescent phases of COVID-19. The sample metadata nearly always contained a de-identified subject ID, COVID-19 status, age in years and sex. The repertoires were released in a freely available public database intended as a resource for research on the immune response to SARS-CoV-2. Deeply sampled blood TCRbeta repertoires from subjects exposed to, actively infected with, or recovered from COVID-19 were included in the dataset. The prospective study material was composed of cDNA or gDNA derived from T cells, B-cell-depleted T cells, or PBMCs. Where available, HLA class I and class II types were taken from metadata supplied by the sample provider and were not determined by assay-based typing. The samples were drawn from two sources: the first 160 participants of the ongoing ImmuneRACE study, and fewer than 1,500 subjects contributed by 6 global collaborators. The research as a whole found: The quantity of clinical and demographic metadata differed by source and by participant and was supplied without curation.

One collaborating source in Seattle enrolled patients while the patients were actively infected and followed the patients over time throughout the course of disease. Each collaborating institution followed its own protocols to collect whole blood in K2EDTA tubes. For TCRbeta analysis, collaborator samples were shipped as frozen whole blood, as isolated PBMCs, or as DNA extracted from either sample type. Concerning this clone itself: Its antigen is still unknown. There are no base qualities to consult, and no much larger clone falls within one base.

TCRbeta CDR3 regions were amplified from genomic DNA by means of the immunoSEQ Assay, a bias-controlled multiplex PCR. For the original study's pipeline: The number of nucleated cells in each sample was estimated by amplification of reference gene primers within the assay. To quantify the absolute abundance of each unique TCRbeta CDR3 rearrangement, sequence reads were collapsed and filtered. For each sample, productive Simpson clonality was calculated by taking the square root of Simpson's diversity index across productive rearrangements. TCRdb's version of the immuneACCESS table is confined to in-frame rearrangements and falls short of the full clone set. An unresolved V gene accounts for under half of the shortfall where checked; the remainder is of unknown origin. That table gives V, J and clone size, and the DNA gave D and trimming. For this sample there are approximately 210,000 clones; less than 85% appear just once. Approximately 8% of the sample is in the top ten clones.

The CDR3 numbers 13 residues from cysteine through phenylalanine. The kept DNA is CDR3 alone, 39 bases in frame from the first base. V and J lose 5 bases and 5 bases, and a span of 9 bases separates them. From a lookup of the germline V gene (reference sequence), CDR1 and CDR2 are MNHNY and SVGAGI. Rearrangement joined TRBV6-6 to TRBJ2-2; TRBD2 is possibly the D segment (6 matching bases). The specimen sequenced was peripheral blood. The source of this sequence is an elderly woman with COVID-19, enrolled during active disease. The CDR3 here reads CASSPGVTGELFF. The DNA reads as follows: TGTGCCAGCAGTCCGGGGGTGACCGGGGAGCTGTTTTTT.